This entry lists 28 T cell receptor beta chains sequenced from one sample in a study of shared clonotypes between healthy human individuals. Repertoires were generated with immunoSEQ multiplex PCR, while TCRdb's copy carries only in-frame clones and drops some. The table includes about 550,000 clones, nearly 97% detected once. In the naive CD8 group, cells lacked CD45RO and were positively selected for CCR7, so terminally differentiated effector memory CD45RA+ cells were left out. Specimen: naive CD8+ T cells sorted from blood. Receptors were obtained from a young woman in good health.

The CDR3 DNA follows: TGTGCCAGCAGTTTAGTAGCGGGAGTACAGAATACGCAGTATTTT. Translation gives CASSLVAGVQNTQYF. The genes are TRBV28 and TRBJ2-3, with 9 bases identical to TRBD2. Germline V gene sequence: CDR1 MDHEN, CDR2 SYDVKM. The CDR3 loop spans 15 amino acids. V gave up 2 bases and J gave up 7 bases; unmatched junction bases: 7.

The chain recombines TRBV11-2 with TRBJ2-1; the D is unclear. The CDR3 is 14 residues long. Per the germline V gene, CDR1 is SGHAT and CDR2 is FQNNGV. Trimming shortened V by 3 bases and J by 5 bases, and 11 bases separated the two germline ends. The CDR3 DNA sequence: TGTGCCAGCAGCTTCGGTGGGCCCAACAATGAGCAGTTCTTC. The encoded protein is CASSFGGPNNEQFF.

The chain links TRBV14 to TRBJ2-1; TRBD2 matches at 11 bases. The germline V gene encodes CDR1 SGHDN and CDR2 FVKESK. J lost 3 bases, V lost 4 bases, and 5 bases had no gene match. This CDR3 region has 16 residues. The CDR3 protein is CASSRQGLADYNEQFF. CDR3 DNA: TGTGCCAGCAGCCGACAGGGACTAGCGGACTACAATGAGCAGTTCTTC.

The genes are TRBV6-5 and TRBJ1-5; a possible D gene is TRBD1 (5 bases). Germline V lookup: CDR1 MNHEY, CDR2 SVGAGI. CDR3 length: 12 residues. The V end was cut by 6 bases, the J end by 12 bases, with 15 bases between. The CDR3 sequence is CASSALGGLQHF. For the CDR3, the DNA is TGTGCCAGCAGCGCCCTCGGGGGTCTCCAGCATTTT.

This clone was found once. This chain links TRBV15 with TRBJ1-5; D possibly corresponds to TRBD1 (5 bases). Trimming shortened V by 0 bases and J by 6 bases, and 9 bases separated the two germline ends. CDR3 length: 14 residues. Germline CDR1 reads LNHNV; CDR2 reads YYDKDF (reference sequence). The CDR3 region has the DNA TGTGCCACCAGCAGAGATGGGGGAGGTCAGCCCCAGCATTTT. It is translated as CATSRDGGGQPQHF.

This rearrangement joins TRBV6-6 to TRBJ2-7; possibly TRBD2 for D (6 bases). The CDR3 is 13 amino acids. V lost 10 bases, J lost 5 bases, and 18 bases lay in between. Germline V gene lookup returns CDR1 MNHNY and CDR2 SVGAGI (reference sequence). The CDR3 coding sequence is TGTGCCACCCTATCGGGAGTAGACCACGAGCAGTACTTC. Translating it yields CATLSGVDHEQYF.

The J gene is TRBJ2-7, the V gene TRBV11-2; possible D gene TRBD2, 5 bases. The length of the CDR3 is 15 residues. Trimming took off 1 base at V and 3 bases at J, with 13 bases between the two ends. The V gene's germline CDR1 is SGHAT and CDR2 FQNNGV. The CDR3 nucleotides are TGTGCCAGCAGCTTAGTATGGCCGGGGAACTACGAGCAGTACTTC. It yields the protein CASSLVWPGNYEQYF.

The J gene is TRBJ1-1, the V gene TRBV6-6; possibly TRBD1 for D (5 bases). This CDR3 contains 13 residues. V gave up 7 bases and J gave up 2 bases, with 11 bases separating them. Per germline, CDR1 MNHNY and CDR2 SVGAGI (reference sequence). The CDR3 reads CASTPGPNTEAFF. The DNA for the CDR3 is TGTGCCAGCACGCCGGGACCAAACACTGAAGCTTTCTTT.

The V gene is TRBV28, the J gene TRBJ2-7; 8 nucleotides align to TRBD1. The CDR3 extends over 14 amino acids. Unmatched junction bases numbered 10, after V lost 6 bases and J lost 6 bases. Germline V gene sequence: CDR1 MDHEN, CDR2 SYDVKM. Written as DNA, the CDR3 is TGTGCCAGCAGCCTCCGGGACAGGCCGTCCGAGCAGTACTTC. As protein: CASSLRDRPSEQYF. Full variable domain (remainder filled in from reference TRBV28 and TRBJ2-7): DVKVTQSSRYLVKRTGEKVFLECVQDMDHENMFWYRQDPGLGLRLIYFSYDVKMKEKGDIPEGYSVSREKKERFSLILESASTNQTSMYLCASSLRDRPSEQYFGPGTRLTVT.

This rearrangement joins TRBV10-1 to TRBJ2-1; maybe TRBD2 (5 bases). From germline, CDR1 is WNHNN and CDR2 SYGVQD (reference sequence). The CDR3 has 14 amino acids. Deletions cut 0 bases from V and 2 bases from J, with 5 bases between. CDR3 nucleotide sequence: TGCGCCAGCAGTGAGTCACTAGCCTACAATGAGCAGTTCTTC. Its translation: CASSESLAYNEQFF.

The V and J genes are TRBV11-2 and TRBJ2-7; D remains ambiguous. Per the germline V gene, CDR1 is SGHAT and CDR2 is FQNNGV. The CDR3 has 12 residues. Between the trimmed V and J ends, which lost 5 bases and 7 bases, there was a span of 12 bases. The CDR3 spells CASSPRGEEQYF. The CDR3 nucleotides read TGTGCCAGCAGCCCCCGTGGTGAAGAGCAGTACTTC.

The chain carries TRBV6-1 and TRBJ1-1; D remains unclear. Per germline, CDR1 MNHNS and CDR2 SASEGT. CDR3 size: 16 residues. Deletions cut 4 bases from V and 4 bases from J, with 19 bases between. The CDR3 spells CASSGPRLGPPTEAFF. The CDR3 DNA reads TGTGCCAGCAGTGGGCCGCGCCTAGGCCCACCCACTGAAGCTTTCTTT.

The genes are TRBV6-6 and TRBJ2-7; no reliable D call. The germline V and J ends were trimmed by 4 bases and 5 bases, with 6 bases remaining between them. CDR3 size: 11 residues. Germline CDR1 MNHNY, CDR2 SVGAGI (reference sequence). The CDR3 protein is CASSFMDEQYF. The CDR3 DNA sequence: TGTGCCAGCAGTTTTATGGACGAGCAGTACTTC.

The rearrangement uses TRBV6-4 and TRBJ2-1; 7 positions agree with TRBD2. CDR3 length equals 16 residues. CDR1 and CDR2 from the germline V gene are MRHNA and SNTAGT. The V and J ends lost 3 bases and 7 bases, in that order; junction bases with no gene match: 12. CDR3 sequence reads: CASSEGRATSRNEQFF. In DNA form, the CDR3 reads TGTGCCAGCAGTGAAGGGAGGGCGACTAGCCGTAATGAGCAGTTCTTC.

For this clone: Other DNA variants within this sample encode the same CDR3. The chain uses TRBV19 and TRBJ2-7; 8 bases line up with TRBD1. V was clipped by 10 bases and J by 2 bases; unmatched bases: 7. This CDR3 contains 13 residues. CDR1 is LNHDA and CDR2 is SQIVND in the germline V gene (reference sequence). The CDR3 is CATSGTGAYEQYF. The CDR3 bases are TGTGCCACCTCCGGGACAGGTGCCTACGAGCAGTACTTC.

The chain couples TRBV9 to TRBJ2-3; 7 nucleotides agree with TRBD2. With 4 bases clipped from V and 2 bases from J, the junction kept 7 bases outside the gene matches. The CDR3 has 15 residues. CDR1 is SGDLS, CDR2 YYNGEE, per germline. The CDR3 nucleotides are TGTGCCAGCAGCTCCTTAGCGGGCCCCACAGATACGCAGTATTTT. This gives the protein CASSSLAGPTDTQYF.

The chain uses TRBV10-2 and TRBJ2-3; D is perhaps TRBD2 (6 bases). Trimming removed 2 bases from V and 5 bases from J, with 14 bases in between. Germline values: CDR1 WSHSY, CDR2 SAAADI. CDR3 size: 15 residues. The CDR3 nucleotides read TGCGCCAGCAGTGAGGTAGCGGAACAGTTAGATACGCAGTATTTT. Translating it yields CASSEVAEQLDTQYF.

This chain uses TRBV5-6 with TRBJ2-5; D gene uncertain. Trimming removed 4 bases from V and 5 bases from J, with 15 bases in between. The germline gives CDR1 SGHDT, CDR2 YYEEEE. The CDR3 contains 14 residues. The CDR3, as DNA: TGTGCCAGCAGCACCGCCTCTTATTCGGAGACCCAGTACTTC. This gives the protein CASSTASYSETQYF.

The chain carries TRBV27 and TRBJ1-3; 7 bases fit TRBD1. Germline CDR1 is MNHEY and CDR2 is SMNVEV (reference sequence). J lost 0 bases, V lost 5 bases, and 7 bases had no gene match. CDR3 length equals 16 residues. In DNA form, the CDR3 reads TGTGCCAGCAGTCCCCGGGACAGCCTCTCTGGAAACACCATATATTTT. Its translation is CASSPRDSLSGNTIYF.

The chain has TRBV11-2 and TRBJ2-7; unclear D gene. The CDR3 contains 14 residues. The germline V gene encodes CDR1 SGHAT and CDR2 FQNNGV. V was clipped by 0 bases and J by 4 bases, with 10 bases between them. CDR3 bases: TGTGCCAGCAGCTTAGACCGGTTTGGGTACGAGCAGTACTTC. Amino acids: CASSLDRFGYEQYF.

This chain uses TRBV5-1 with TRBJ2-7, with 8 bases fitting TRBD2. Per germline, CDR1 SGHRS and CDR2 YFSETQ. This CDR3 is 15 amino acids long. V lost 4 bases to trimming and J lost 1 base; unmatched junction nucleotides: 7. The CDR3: CASSGETGGSYEQYF. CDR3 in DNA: TGCGCCAGCAGCGGAGAGACGGGAGGGTCCTACGAGCAGTACTTC.

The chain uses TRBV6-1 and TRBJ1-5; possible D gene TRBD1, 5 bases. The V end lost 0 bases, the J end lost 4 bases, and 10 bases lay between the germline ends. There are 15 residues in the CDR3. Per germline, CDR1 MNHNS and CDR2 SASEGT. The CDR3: CASSEAVGTNQPQHF. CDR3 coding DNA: TGTGCCAGCAGTGAAGCAGTCGGGACGAATCAGCCCCAGCATTTT.

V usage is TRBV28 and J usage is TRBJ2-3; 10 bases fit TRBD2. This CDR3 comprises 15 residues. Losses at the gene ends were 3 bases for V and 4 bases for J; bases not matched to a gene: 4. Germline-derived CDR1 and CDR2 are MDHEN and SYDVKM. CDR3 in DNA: TGTGCCAGCAGTTTGGATAGCGGGAGGTCAGATACGCAGTATTTT. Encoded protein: CASSLDSGRSDTQYF.

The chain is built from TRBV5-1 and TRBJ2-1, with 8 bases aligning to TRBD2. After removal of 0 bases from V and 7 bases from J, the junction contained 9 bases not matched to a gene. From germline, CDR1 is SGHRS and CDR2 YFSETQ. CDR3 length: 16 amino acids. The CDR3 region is CASSLASGFVRNEQFF. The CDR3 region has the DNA TGCGCCAGCAGCTTGGCTAGCGGGTTTGTGAGGAATGAGCAGTTCTTC.

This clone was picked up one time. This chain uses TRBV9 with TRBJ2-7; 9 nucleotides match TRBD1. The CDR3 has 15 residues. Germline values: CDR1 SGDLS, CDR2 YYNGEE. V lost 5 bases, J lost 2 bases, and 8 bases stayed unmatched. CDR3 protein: CASSLGTGLTYEQYF. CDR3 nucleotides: TGTGCCAGCAGTCTCGGGACAGGGCTCACCTACGAGCAGTACTTC.

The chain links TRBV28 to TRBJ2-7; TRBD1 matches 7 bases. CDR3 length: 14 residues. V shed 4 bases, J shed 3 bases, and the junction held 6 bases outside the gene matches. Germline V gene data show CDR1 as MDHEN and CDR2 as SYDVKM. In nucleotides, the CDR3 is TGTGCCAGCAGTTCATTACAGGGGAGCTACGAGCAGTACTTC. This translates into CASSSLQGSYEQYF.

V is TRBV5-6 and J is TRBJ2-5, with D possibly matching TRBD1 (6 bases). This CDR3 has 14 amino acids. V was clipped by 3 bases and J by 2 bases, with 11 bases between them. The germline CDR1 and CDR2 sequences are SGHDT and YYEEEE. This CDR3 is CASSYPTGQETQYF. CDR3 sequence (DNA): TGTGCCAGCAGCTACCCGACAGGACAAGAGACCCAGTACTTC.

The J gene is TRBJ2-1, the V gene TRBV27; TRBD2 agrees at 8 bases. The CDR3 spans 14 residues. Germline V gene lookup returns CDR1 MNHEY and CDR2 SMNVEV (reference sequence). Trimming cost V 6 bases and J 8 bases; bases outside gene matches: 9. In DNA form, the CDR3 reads TGTGCCAGCAGAACCTTAGCGGGATCTGATGAGCAGTTCTTC. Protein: CASRTLAGSDEQFF.